This T cell receptor (beta chain) was identified in a study of T cell repertoires in cytomegalovirus infection (dated by TCRdb to about 2019). Looking at the study overall: Alongside well-studied HLA-B-restricted epitopes, the peptide stimulations were aimed at recently identified HLA-C-restricted CMV epitopes, whose presentation resists viral immunomodulation. The HLA type of each donor mattered for the analysis, because public TCR beta signatures pointed to carriage of CMV infection along with the matching HLA type. Results the study describes overall, beyond this receptor: In the ex vivo response, HLA-C-restricted CMV-specific TCR beta clonotypes were dominant, and in two of eight donors the single most frequent clonotype came from this HLA-C-restricted group. Cumulative frequency of public TCR beta family members discriminated carriers of CMV infection plus the relevant HLA type in this cohort and an independent roughly 350-donor cohort.

What this sample's treatment or condition label stands for: in vitro stimulation with specific CMV peptide epitopes to enrich CMV-specific T cells. Only a few counts were recorded for this clonotype. The antigen it binds to is not known. The sample holds no much larger clone one base away, and base qualities are not on file. From cysteine to valine, the CDR3 is 15 amino acids long. The sequence is cut down to CDR3 DNA, 45 bases in frame from base 1. Trimming removed 5 bases from V and 0 bases from J; the gene matches leave 7 bases unexplained. The germline V gene encodes CDR1 SGHVT and CDR2 SQSDAQ. Sequencing was performed on an Illumina HiSeq 1500. The public reads were reanalyzed by TCRdb: fastp trimming at Q25, MiXCR alignment, in-frame beta chains only. Rows merge per CDR3 protein into single entries with the most common DNA and genes. The sample has roughly 860,000 distinct CDR3 sequences on record, about 30% of them singletons. Together, the top ten hold over 10% of the sample.

The receptor chain draws on TRBV7-4 and TRBJ2-7; the central 7 bases match TRBD1. This receptor was obtained from a human donor in good health (CMV status not recorded). Some clones in this sample may be carry-over from other donors' samples. The specimen comprised cultured CD8+ T cells from PBMCs, sampled from culture after CMV antigen stimulation. The CDR3 region has the sequence CASSPTGTFSYEQYV. The DNA reads TGTGCCAGCAGCCCGACAGGGACCTTCTCCTACGAGCAGTACGTC.